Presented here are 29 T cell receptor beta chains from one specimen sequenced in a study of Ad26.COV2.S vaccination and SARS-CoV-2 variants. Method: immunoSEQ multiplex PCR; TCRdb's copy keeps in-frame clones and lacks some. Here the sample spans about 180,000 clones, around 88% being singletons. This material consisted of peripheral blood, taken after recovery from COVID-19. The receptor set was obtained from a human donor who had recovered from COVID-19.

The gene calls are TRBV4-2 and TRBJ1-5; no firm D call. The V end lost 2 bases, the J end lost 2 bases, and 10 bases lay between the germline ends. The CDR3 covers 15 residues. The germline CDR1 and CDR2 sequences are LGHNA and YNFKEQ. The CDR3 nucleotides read TGTGCCAGCAGCCAATCCTATGCGGGCAATCAGCCCCAGCATTTT. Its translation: CASSQSYAGNQPQHF.

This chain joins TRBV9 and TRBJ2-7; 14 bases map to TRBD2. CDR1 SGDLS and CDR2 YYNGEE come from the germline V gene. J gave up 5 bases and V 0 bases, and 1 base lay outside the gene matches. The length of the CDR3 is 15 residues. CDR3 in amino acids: CASSVGGLAGDEQYF. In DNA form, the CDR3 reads TGTGCCAGCAGCGTAGGGGGACTAGCGGGAGACGAGCAGTACTTC. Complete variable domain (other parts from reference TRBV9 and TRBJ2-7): DSGVTQTPKHLITATGQRVTLRCSPRSGDLSVYWYQQSLDQGLQFLIQYYNGEERAKGNILERFSAQQFPDLHSELNLSSLELGDSALYFCASSVGGLAGDEQYFGPGTRLTVT.

The DNA of the CDR3 is TGTGCCAGCAGCTTGGAGGACTCTGGAAACACCATATATTTT. Its protein product is CASSLEDSGNTIYF. The rearrangement uses TRBV5-4 and TRBJ1-3; no clear D. The CDR3 covers 14 residues. In germline, CDR1 is SGHNT, CDR2 YYREEE (reference sequence). V lost 0 bases and J 0 bases, leaving 4 bases between the germline ends.

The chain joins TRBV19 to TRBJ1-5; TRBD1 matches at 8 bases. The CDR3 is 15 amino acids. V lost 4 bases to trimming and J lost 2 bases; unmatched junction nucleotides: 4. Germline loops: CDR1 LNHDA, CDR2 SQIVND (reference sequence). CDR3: CASSKGTGGNQPQHF. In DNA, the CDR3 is TGTGCCAGTAGTAAAGGGACAGGCGGCAATCAGCCCCAGCATTTT. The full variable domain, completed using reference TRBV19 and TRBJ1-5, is DGGITQSPKYLFRKEGQNVTLSCEQNLNHDAMYWYRQDPGQGLRLIYYSQIVNDFQKGDIAEGYSVSREKKESFPLTVTSAQKNPTAFYLCASSKGTGGNQPQHFGDGTRLSIL.

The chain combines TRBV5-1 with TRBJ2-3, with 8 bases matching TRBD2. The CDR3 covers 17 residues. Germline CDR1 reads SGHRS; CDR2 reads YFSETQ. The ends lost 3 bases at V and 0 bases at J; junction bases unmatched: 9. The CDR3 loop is CASSWGYGRASTDTQYF. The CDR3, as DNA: TGCGCCAGCAGCTGGGGCTACGGGAGGGCGAGCACAGATACGCAGTATTTT. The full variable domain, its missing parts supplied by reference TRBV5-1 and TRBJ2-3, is KAGVTQTPRYLIKTRGQQVTLSCSPISGHRSVSWYQQTPGQGLQFLFEYFSETQRNKGNFPGRFSGRQFSNSRSEMNVSTLELGDSALYLCASSWGYGRASTDTQYFGPGTRLTVL.

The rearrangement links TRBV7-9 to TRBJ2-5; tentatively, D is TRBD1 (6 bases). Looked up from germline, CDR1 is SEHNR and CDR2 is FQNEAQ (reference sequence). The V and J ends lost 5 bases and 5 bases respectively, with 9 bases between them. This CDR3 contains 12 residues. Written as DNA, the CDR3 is TGTGCCAGCAGCACAAGGGGGGAGACCCAGTACTTC. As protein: CASSTRGETQYF.

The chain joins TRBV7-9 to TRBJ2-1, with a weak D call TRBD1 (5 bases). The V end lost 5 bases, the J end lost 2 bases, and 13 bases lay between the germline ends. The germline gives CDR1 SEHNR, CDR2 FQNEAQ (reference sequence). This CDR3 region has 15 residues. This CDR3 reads CASSPGQATYNEQFF. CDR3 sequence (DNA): TGTGCCAGCAGCCCAGGGCAGGCCACCTACAATGAGCAGTTCTTC.

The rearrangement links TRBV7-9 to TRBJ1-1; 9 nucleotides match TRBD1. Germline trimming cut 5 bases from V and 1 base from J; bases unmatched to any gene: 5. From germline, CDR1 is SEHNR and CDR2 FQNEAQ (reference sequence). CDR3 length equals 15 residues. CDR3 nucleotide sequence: TGTGCCAGCAGCCCCAAGGGACAGGGGAACACTGAAGCTTTCTTT. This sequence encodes CASSPKGQGNTEAFF.

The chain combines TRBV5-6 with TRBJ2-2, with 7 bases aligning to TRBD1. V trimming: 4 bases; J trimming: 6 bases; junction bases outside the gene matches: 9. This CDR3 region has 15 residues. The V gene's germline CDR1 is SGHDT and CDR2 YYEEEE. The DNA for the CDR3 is TGTGCCAGCAGCCACAGGGGCCCTACCCCCGGGGAGCTGTTTTTT. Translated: CASSHRGPTPGELFF.

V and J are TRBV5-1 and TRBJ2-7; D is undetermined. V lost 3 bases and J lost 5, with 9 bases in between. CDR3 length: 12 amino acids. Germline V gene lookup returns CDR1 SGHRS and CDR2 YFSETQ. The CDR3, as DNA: TGCGCCAGCAGCTGGGGTATAGACGAGCAGTACTTC. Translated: CASSWGIDEQYF.

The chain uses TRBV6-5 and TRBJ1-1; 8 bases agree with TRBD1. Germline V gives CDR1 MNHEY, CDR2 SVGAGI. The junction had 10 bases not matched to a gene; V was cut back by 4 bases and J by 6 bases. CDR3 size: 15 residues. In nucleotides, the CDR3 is TGTGCCAGCAGTTTCCTAGGACAGGGATTCCCTGAAGCTTTCTTT. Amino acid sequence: CASSFLGQGFPEAFF.

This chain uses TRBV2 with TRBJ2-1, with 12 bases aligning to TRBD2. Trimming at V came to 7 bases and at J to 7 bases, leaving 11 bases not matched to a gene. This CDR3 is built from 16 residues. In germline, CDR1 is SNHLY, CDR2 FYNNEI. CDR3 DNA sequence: TGTGCCAGCACTATGACTAGCGGGAGAGTGAGAAATGAGCAGTTCTTC. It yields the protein CASTMTSGRVRNEQFF.

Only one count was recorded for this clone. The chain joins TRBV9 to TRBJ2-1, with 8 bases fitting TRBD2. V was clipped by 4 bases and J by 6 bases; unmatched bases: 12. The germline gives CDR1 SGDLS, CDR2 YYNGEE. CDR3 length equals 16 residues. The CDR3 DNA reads TGTGCCAGCAGCCCCCGGGGGGGAAAAGCGGTCAATGAGCAGTTCTTC. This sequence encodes CASSPRGGKAVNEQFF. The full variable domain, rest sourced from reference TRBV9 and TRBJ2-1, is DSGVTQTPKHLITATGQRVTLRCSPRSGDLSVYWYQQSLDQGLQFLIQYYNGEERAKGNILERFSAQQFPDLHSELNLSSLELGDSALYFCASSPRGGKAVNEQFFGPGTRLTVL.

The DNA for the CDR3 is TGTGCCAGCAGTCTCCCGGGGGGCGGGCAGGAGCAGTACTTC. This translates into CASSLPGGGQEQYF. The chain combines TRBV28 with TRBJ2-7; TRBD2 might be the D (7 bases). Germline CDR1 and CDR2: MDHEN and SYDVKM. The CDR3 contains 14 residues. Trimming shortened V by 5 bases and J by 7 bases, and 18 bases separated the two germline ends.

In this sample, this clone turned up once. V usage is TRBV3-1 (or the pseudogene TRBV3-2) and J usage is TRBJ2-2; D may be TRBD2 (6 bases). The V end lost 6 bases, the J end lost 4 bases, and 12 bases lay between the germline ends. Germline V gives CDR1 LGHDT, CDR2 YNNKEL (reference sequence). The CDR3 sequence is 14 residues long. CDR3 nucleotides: TGTGCCAGCAGTCGGGGGATTCGCACCGGGGAGCTGTTTTTT. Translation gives CASSRGIRTGELFF.

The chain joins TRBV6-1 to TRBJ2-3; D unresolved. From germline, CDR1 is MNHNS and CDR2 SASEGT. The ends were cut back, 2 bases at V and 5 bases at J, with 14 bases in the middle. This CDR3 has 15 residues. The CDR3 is CASSENIGSGDTQYF. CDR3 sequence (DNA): TGTGCCAGCAGTGAAAACATTGGTTCCGGAGATACGCAGTATTTT.

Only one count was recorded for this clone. The CDR3 nucleotides read TGCGCCAGCCCTACGCTAATGGGCGGGGAGCTGTTTTTT. Translation: CASPTLMGGELFF. The gene calls are TRBV23-1 and TRBJ2-2; D gene unclear. TRBV23-1 carries the ORF label, with uncertain function. The V gene lost 8 bases and the J gene lost 7 bases, with 14 bases spanning the gap. There are 13 residues in the CDR3.

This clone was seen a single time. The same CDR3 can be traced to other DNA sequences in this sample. In DNA, the CDR3 is TGTGCCAGCAGCAAGGGCAACACGACAGGGGGAAGCGTCACCGGGGAGCTGTTTTTT. Its translation: CASSKGNTTGGSVTGELFF. The V gene is TRBV21-1, the J gene TRBJ2-2; the D call of TRBD1 is as the table states it, not checked on the DNA. TRBV21-1 represents a pseudogene. The CDR3 length is 19 residues.

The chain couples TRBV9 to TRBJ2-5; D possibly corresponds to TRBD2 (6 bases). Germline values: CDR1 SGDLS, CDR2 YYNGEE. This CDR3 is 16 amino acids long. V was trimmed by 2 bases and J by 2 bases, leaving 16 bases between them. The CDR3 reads CASSVSPGGSQETQYF. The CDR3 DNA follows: TGTGCCAGCAGCGTCTCCCCTGGAGGGAGTCAAGAGACCCAGTACTTC.

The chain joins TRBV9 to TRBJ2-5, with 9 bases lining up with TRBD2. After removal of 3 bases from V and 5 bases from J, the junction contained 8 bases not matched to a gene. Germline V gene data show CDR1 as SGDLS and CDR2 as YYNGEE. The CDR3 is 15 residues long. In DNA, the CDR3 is TGTGCCAGCAGCGGTAGCGGGAGAGGTCACGAGACCCAGTACTTC. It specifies CASSGSGRGHETQYF.

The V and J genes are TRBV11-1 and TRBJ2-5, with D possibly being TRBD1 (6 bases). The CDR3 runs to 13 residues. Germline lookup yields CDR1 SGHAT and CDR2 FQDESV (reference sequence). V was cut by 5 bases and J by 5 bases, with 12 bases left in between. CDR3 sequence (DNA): TGTGCCAGCAGCCTCGGACAGAGGGAGACCCAGTACTTC. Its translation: CASSLGQRETQYF. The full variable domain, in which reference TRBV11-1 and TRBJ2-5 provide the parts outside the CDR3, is EAEVAQSPRYKITEKSQAVAFWCDPISGHATLYWYRQILGQGPELLVQFQDESVVDDSQLPKDRFSAERLKGVDSTLKIQPAELGDSAMYLCASSLGQRETQYFGPGTRLLVL.

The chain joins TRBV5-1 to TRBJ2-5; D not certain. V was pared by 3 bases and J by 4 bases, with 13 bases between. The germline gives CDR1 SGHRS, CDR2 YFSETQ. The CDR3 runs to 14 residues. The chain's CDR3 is CASSYDLQGETQYF. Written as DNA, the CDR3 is TGCGCCAGCAGCTACGACCTTCAAGGAGAGACCCAGTACTTC.

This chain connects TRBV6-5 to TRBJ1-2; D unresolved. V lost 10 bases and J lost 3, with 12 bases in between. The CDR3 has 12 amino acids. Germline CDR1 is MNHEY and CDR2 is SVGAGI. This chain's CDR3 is CATEDGYYGYTF. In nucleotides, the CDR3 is TGTGCCACCGAGGACGGCTACTATGGCTACACCTTC.

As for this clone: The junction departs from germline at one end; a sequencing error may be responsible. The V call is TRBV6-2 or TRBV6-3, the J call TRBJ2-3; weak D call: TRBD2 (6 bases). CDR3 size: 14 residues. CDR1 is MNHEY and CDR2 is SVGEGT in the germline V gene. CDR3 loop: CASTYWGVVDTQYF. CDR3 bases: TGTGCCAGCACTTACTGGGGGGTGGTGGATACGCAGTATTTT.

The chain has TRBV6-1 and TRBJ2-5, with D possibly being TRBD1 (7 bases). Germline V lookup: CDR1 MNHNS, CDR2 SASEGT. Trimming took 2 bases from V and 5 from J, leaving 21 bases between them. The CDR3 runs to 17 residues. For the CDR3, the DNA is TGTGCCAGCAGTGAAAGGGCCAGGGGGGACCTCTTGGAGACCCAGTACTTC. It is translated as CASSERARGDLLETQYF.

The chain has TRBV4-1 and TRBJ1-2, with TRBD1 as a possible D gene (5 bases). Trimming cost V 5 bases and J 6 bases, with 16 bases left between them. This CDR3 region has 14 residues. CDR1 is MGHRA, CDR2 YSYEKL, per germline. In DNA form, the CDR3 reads TGCGCCAGCAGCGAGCGACAGTGGTTCAATGGCTACACCTTC. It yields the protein CASSERQWFNGYTF.

The CDR3 region is CASSPNPLYEQYF. The CDR3, as DNA: TGTGCCAGCAGCCCGAATCCTCTTTACGAGCAGTACTTC. The V and J genes are TRBV12-3 or TRBV12-4 and TRBJ2-7; D gene uncertain. V was shortened by 6 bases and J by 4 bases, with 13 bases between the two germline ends. The length of the CDR3 is 13 residues.

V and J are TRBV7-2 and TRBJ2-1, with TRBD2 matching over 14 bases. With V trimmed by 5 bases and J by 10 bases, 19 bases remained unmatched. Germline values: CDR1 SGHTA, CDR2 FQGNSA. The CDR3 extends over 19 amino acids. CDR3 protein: CASSRFFVRLAGGAGEQFF. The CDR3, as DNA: TGTGCCAGCAGCCGTTTTTTTGTACGACTAGCGGGAGGGGCAGGGGAGCAGTTCTTC.

The CDR3 sequence is CASSLGTGNDWDNEQFF. CDR3 nucleotides: TGCGCCAGCAGTTTAGGGACAGGGAACGATTGGGACAATGAGCAGTTCTTC. This rearrangement joins TRBV23-1 to TRBJ2-1; 9 positions agree with TRBD1. TRBV23-1 is placed among ORFs of uncertain function. The trim removed 5 bases at V and 5 bases at J, leaving 13 bases unmatched. This CDR3 is 17 amino acids long.